This paragraph reports one T cell receptor (beta chain). Its matching antigen is unknown. This sample was taken from a study of T cell responses to AZD1222 COVID-19 vaccine. Overall study findings and caveats: At study baseline, merely several AZD1222 recipients were seropositive. Spike-specific TCR breadth and depth were elevated following two AZD1222 doses. Spike-spanning, vaccine-associated CD4 TCRs were dominant at 160-218 and 743-854. Researchers took repertoire samples only after the peak T cell response had come.

Sequencing was performed with immunoSEQ multiplex PCR; in TCRdb, only in-frame clones are kept and a portion is missing. The sample contains 54,000 or so clones, around nine tenths of which appear only once. Germline CDR1 and CDR2: KGHSH and LQKENI. This CDR3 spans 12 amino acids. V shed 2 bases and J 15 bases; nucleotides not matched to a gene: 7. This sequence originates from an adult in good health. The sequencing here drew on peripheral blood, taken on day 0 of AZD1222 vaccination. The J gene is TRBJ2-1, the V gene TRBV18, with 7 positions matching TRBD2. As DNA, the CDR3 is TGTGCCAGCTCACCAGCTAGCGGCCCAGGGTTCTTC. This codes for CASSPASGPGFF.